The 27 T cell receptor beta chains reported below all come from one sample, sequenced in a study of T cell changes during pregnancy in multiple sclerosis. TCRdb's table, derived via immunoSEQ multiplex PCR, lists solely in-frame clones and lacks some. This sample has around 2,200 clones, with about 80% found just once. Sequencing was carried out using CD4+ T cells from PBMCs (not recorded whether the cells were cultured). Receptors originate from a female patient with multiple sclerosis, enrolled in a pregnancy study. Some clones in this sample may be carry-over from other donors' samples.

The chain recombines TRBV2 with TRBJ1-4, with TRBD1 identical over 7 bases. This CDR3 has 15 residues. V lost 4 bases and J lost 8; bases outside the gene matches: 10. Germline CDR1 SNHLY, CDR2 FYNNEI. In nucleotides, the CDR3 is TGTGCCAGCAGTGCTCGGACAGGTCTAGGGGAAAAACTGTTTTTT. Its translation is CASSARTGLGEKLFF.

The DNA of the CDR3 is TGTGCCAGCAGCCAACCCGCAAGGGGGGGGCTGTCCTACAATGAGCAGTTCTTC. Encoded protein: CASSQPARGGLSYNEQFF. The chain has TRBV4-2 and TRBJ2-1; possibly TRBD2 for D (7 bases). V shed 2 bases and J shed 1 base, with 18 bases lying between them. CDR1 is LGHNA and CDR2 is YNFKEQ in the germline V gene. The CDR3 is 18 residues long.

The CDR3 coding sequence is TGTGCCAGCAGTGAAGTGGCAAGGTATGGCTACACCTTC. Its protein is CASSEVARYGYTF. The chain is built from TRBV2 and TRBJ1-2; D ambiguous. Germline V gene data show CDR1 as SNHLY and CDR2 as FYNNEI. With 1 base removed from V and 5 bases from J, the gap between germline ends came to 8 bases. The CDR3 runs to 13 residues.

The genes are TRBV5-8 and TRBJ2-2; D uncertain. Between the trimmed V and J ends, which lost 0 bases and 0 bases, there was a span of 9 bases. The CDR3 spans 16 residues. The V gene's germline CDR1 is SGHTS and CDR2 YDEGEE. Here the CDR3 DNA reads TGTGCCAGCAGCTTGGTTTCCATGGCGAACACCGGGGAGCTGTTTTTT. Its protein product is CASSLVSMANTGELFF.

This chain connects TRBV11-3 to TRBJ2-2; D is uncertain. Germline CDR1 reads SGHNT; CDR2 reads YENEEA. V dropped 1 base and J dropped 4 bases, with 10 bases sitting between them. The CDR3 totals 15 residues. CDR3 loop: CASSLVVMGTGELFF. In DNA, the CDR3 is TGTGCCAGCAGCTTAGTCGTGATGGGCACCGGGGAGCTGTTTTTT.

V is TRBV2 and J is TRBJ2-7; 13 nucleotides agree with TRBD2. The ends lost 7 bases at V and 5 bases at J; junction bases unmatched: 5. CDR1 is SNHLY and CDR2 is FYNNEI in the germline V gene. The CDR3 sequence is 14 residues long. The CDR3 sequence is CASTGLAGDNEQYF. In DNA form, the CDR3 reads TGTGCCAGCACCGGACTAGCGGGAGACAACGAGCAGTACTTC.

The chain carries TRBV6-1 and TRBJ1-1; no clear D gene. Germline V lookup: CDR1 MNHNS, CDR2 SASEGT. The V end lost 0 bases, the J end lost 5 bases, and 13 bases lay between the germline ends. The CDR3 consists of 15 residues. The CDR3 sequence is CASSEAREGWTEAFF. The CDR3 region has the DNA TGTGCCAGCAGTGAAGCGCGAGAGGGTTGGACTGAAGCTTTCTTT.

The CDR3 loop reads CASSLFGGVGQPQHF. The CDR3 coding sequence is TGTGCCAGCAGCTTATTTGGGGGTGTGGGTCAGCCCCAGCATTTT. The chain uses TRBV11-2 and TRBJ1-5; TRBD1 might be the D (5 bases). This CDR3 spans 15 amino acids. Trimming shortened V by 2 bases and J by 6 bases, and 14 bases separated the two germline ends. CDR1 is SGHAT and CDR2 is FQNNGV in the germline V gene.

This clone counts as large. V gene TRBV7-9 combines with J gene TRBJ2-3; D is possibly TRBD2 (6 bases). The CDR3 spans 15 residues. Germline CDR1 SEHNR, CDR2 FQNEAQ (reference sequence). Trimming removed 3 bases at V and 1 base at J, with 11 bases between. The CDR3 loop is CASSFGGIRTDTQYF. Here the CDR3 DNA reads TGTGCCAGCAGCTTCGGCGGGATACGCACAGATACGCAGTATTTT.

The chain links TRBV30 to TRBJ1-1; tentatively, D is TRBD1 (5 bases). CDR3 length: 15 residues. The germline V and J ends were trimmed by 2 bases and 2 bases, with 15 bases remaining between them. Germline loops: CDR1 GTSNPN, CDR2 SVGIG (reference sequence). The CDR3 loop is CAWSPSYRLNTEAFF. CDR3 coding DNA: TGTGCCTGGAGTCCTTCCTACAGGCTTAACACTGAAGCTTTCTTT.

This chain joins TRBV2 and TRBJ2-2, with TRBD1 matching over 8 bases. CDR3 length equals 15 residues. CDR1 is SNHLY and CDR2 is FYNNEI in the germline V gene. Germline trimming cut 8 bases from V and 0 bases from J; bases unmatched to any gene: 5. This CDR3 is CASSGQGPNTGELFF. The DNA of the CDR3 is TGTGCCAGCTCCGGACAGGGCCCGAACACCGGGGAGCTGTTTTTT.

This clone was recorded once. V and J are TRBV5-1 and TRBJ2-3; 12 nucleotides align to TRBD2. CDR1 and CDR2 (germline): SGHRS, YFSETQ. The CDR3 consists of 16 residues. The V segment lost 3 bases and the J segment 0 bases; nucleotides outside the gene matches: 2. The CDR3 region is CASSWGTSGSTDTQYF. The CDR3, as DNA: TGCGCCAGCAGCTGGGGGACTAGCGGGAGCACAGATACGCAGTATTTT.

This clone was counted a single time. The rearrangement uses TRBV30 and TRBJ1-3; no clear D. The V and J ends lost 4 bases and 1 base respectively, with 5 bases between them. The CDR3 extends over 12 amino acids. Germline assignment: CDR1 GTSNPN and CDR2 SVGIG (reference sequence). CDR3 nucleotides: TGTGCCTGGATGGGGTCTGGAAACACCATATATTTT. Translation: CAWMGSGNTIYF.

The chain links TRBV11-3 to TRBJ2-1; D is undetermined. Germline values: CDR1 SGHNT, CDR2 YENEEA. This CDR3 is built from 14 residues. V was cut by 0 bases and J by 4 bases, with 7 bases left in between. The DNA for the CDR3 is TGTGCCAGCAGCTTAGAACAGTCGTACAATGAGCAGTTCTTC. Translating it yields CASSLEQSYNEQFF. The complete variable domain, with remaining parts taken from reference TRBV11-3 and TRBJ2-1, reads EAGVVQSPRYKIIEKKQPVAFWCNPISGHNTLYWYLQNLGQGPELLIRYENEEAVDDSQLPKDRFSAERLKGVDSTLKIQPAELGDSAVYLCASSLEQSYNEQFFGPGTRLTVL.

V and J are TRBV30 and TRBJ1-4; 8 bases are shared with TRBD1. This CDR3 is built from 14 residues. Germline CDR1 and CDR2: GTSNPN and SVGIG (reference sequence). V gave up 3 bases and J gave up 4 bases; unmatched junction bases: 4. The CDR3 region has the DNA TGTGCCTGGAGCCGCGACAGGGGTAATGAAAAACTGTTTTTT. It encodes CAWSRDRGNEKLFF.

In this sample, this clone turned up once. CDR3 DNA: TGTGCCAGCAGCTTAGCTAGCGGGGGAACCGGGGAGCTGTTTTTT. It specifies CASSLASGGTGELFF. The J gene is TRBJ2-2, the V gene TRBV5-8; 10 bases are shared with TRBD2. V was clipped by 2 bases and J by 5 bases; unmatched bases: 3. Looked up from germline, CDR1 is SGHTS and CDR2 is YDEGEE. There are 15 residues in the CDR3.

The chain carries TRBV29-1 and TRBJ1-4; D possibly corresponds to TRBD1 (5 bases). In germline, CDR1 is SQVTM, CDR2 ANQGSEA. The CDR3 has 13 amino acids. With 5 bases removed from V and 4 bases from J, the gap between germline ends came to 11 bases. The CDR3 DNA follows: TGCAGCGTTCCGGGACCGGTTAATGAAAAACTGTTTTTT. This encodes CSVPGPVNEKLFF.

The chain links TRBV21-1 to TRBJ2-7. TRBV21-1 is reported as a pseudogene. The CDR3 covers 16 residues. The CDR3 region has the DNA TGTGCCAGCAGCAAAGTGGACGTGAAAATATCCTACGAGCAGTACTTC. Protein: CASSKVDVKISYEQYF.

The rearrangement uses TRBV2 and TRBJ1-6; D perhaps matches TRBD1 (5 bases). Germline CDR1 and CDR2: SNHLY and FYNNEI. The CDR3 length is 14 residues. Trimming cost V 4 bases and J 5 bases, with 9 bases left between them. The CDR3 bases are TGTGCCAGCAGTGTGGCGGGGGATAATTCACCCCTCCACTTT. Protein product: CASSVAGDNSPLHF. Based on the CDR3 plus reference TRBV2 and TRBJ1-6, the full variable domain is EPEVTQTPSHQVTQMGQEVILRCVPISNHLYFYWYRQILGQKVEFLVSFYNNEISEKSEIFDDQFSVERPDGSNFTLKIRSTKLEDSAMYFCASSVAGDNSPLHFGNGTRLTVT.

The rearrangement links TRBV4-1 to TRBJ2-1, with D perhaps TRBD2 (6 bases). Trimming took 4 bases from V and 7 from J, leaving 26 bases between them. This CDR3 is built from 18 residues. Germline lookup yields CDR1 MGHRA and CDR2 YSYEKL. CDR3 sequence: CASSLGWRARGEKNEQFF. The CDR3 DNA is TGCGCCAGCAGCCTTGGATGGAGGGCCCGAGGTGAAAAGAATGAGCAGTTCTTC.

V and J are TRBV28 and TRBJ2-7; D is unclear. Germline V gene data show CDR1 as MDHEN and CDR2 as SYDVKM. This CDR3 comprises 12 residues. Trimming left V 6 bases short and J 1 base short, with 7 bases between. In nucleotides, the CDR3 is TGTGCCAGCAGAGAGACATCCTACGAGCAGTACTTC. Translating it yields CASRETSYEQYF.

The CDR3 loop reads CASSNSMGTDTQYF. The CDR3 nucleotides read TGTGCCAGCAGCAACAGCATGGGCACAGATACGCAGTATTTT. The gene calls are TRBV5-8 and TRBJ2-3; D is uncertain. The V and J ends lost 4 bases and 1 base respectively, with 10 bases between them. The CDR3 sequence is 14 residues long. CDR1 is SGHTS and CDR2 is YDEGEE in the germline V gene.

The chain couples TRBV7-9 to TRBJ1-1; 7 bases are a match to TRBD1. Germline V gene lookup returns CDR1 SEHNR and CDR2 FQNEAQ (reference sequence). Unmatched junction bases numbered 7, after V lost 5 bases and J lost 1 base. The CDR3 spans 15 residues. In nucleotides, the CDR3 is TGTGCCAGCAGCAAGCCGGGACAGCAGAACACTGAAGCTTTCTTT. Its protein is CASSKPGQQNTEAFF.

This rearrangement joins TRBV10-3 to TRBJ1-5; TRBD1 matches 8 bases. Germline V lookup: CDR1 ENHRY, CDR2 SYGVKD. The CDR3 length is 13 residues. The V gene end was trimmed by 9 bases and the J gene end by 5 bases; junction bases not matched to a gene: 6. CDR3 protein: CAIKDRADQPQHF. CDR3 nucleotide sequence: TGTGCCATTAAGGACAGGGCCGATCAGCCCCAGCATTTT.

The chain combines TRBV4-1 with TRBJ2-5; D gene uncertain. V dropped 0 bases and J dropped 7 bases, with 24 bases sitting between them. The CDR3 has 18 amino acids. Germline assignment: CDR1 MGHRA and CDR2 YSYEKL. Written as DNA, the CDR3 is TGCGCCAGCAGCCAAGAGGCCCCGTCGTGGTTCCCGCGCGGGACCCAGTACTTC. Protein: CASSQEAPSWFPRGTQYF.

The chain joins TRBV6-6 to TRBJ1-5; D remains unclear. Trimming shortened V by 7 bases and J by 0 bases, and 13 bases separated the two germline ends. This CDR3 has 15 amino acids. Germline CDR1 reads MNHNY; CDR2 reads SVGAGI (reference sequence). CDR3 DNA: TGTGCCAGCAAAACCACACACGATAGCAATCAGCCCCAGCATTTT. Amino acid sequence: CASKTTHDSNQPQHF.

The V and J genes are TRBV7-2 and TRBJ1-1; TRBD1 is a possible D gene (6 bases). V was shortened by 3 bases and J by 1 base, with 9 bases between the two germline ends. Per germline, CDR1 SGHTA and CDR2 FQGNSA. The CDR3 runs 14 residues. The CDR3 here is CASSFLTGNTEAFF. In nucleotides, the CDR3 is TGTGCCAGCAGCTTTTTGACAGGGAACACTGAAGCTTTCTTT.